This T cell receptor beta chain is drawn from a study of control samples from healthy donors and cancer patients. Trimming stripped 2 bases from V and 1 base from J, with 12 bases between. CDR3 length equals 15 residues. Germline V gene lookup returns CDR1 SGHNT and CDR2 YYREEE (reference sequence). The assay was immunoSEQ multiplex PCR, and TCRdb's table has in-frame clones only and misses some. The sample has about 94,000 clones, 90% seen once. The specimen sequenced was blood. The sequence was obtained from a woman between 18 and 29 years old in good health. V gene TRBV5-4 combines with J gene TRBJ1-2; possible D gene TRBD1, 5 bases. The CDR3 DNA is TGTGCCAGCAGCTTCCCTACGGGGCATAACTATGGCTACACCTTC. Translated: CASSFPTGHNYGYTF.